These 13 T cell receptor beta chains originate from one sample sequenced in a study of CD8+CD57+ T cells in acquired aplastic anemia (dated by TCRdb to the late 2010s). The listed sequencing device is Illumina HiSeq 2000. Profiling of TCR beta VDJ combinations and CDR3 sequences used genomic DNA as the template. The public reads were reanalyzed by TCRdb: fastp trimming at Q25, MiXCR alignment, in-frame beta chains only. Rows are unified per CDR3 protein, each entry keeping the most common DNA and genes. The table for this sample lists more than 150,000 distinct CDR3 sequences; almost 50% of them were counted only once. The ten largest clones capture about an eighth of the sample. The patients picked for sequencing were ones in whom flow cytometry had shown an expansion of CD8+CD57+ cells. Sequenced: sorted CD4+, CD8+, or CD8+CD57+ T cells (not recorded which) from PBMCs. The receptors stem from a human donor with aplastic anemia.

V and J are TRBV9 and TRBJ2-3; no firm D call. The V gene's germline CDR1 is SGDLS and CDR2 YYNGEE. The CDR3 covers 9 residues. Trimming shortened V by 10 bases and J by 5 bases, and 5 bases separated the two germline ends. The CDR3 bases are TGTGCCGGTGGAGATACGCAGTATTTT. Translated, it gives CAGGDTQYF.

This clonotype appeared once. This chain links TRBV15 with TRBJ2-1; tentatively, D is TRBD1 (5 bases). Germline CDR1 reads LNHNV; CDR2 reads YYDKDF (reference sequence). The CDR3 sequence is 16 residues long. Deletions cut 3 bases from V and 4 bases from J, with 16 bases between. CDR3 bases: TGTGCCACCAGCAGTACCTCAGGCAGGGCTTACAATGAGCAGTTCTTC. Protein: CATSSTSGRAYNEQFF.

This clonotype was recorded many times. The V gene is TRBV5-4, the J gene TRBJ2-1, with D possibly matching TRBD1 (8 bases). The germline CDR1 and CDR2 sequences are SGHNT and YYREEE (reference sequence). This CDR3 region has 14 residues. Trimming removed 2 bases at V and 10 bases at J, with 16 bases between. Written as DNA, the CDR3 is TGTGCCAGCAGCTTAACAGGGGGGGTGCGAGAGCAGTTCTTC. The encoded protein is CASSLTGGVREQFF.

V gene TRBV19 combines with J gene TRBJ1-6; 7 bases line up with TRBD1. CDR1 and CDR2 (germline): LNHDA, SQIVND (reference sequence). V lost 6 bases to trimming and J lost 10 bases; unmatched junction nucleotides: 9. The CDR3 is 14 residues long. CDR3 region: CASSRTGGYSPLHF. CDR3 in DNA: TGTGCCAGTAGCCGGACAGGAGGTTACTCACCCCTCCACTTT.

The chain recombines TRBV25-1 with TRBJ1-2; the D gene is possibly TRBD1 (5 bases). Trimming left V 5 bases short and J 0 bases short, with 10 bases between. The germline V gene has CDR1 MGHDK and CDR2 SYGVNS. This CDR3 is built from 14 residues. The CDR3 DNA follows: TGTGCCAGCAGTAGACGGGGGGCTAACTATGGCTACACCTTC. Translating gives CASSRRGANYGYTF.

A few counts support this clonotype. The chain employs TRBV9 and TRBJ2-3, with 9 bases matching TRBD2. CDR3 length equals 17 residues. Per germline, CDR1 SGDLS and CDR2 YYNGEE. The trim removed 0 bases at V and 3 bases at J, leaving 8 bases unmatched. CDR3 nucleotide sequence: TGTGCCAGCAGCGTAGAGGCTAGCGGGGTCCAAACAGATACGCAGTATTTT. As protein: CASSVEASGVQTDTQYF. The full variable domain, rest sourced from reference TRBV9 and TRBJ2-3, is DSGVTQTPKHLITATGQRVTLRCSPRSGDLSVYWYQQSLDQGLQFLIQYYNGEERAKGNILERFSAQQFPDLHSELNLSSLELGDSALYFCASSVEASGVQTDTQYFGPGTRLTVL.

At least ten counts were recorded for this clonotype. The chain has TRBV12-3 or TRBV12-4 and TRBJ2-7; either TRBD1 or TRBD2 may fit D (5 bases each). This CDR3 region has 13 residues. V shed 0 bases and J shed 6 bases, with 9 bases lying between them. This CDR3 reads CASSLAQRGEQYF. The CDR3 DNA sequence: TGTGCCAGCAGTTTAGCGCAGAGGGGCGAGCAGTACTTC.

This clonotype has at least ten counts. The chain employs TRBV5-1 and TRBJ2-3; either TRBD1 or TRBD2 may fit D (5 bases each). V lost 0 bases and J lost 5, with 10 bases in between. This CDR3 region has 14 residues. The germline V gene encodes CDR1 SGHRS and CDR2 YFSETQ. This CDR3 reads CASSLVTGGDTQYF. CDR3 sequence (DNA): TGCGCCAGCAGCTTGGTTACTGGGGGAGATACGCAGTATTTT. Full variable domain (outside the CDR3, taken from reference TRBV5-1 and TRBJ2-3): KAGVTQTPRYLIKTRGQQVTLSCSPISGHRSVSWYQQTPGQGLQFLFEYFSETQRNKGNFPGRFSGRQFSNSRSEMNVSTLELGDSALYLCASSLVTGGDTQYFGPGTRLTVL.

With regard to this clonotype: A much larger clone lies one base from this, so it may be a read error. The chain has TRBV5-1 and TRBJ1-1; TRBD1 aligns across 12 bases. This CDR3 has 15 amino acids. V gave up 4 bases and J gave up 5 bases; unmatched junction bases: 6. CDR1 and CDR2 (germline): SGHRS, YFSETQ. This CDR3 reads CASSNWDRGQTEAFF. Here the CDR3 DNA reads TGCGCCAGCAGCAACTGGGACAGGGGGCAGACTGAAGCTTTCTTT.

This clonotype was detected a few times. The chain links TRBV10-3 to TRBJ1-5; perhaps TRBD1 as D (6 bases). Trimming removed 3 bases at V and 4 bases at J, with 10 bases between. The CDR3 contains 14 residues. Germline V gene data show CDR1 as ENHRY and CDR2 as SYGVKD. CDR3 residues: CAISEGQSNQPQHF. The CDR3 bases are TGTGCCATCAGTGAAGGACAGAGTAATCAGCCCCAGCATTTT.

This clonotype has a handful of counts. The CDR3 loop reads CASSSPTDTDMHSSYEQYF. The CDR3 DNA follows: TGTGCCAGCAGCTCCCCGACTGATACGGACATGCACAGCTCCTACGAGCAGTACTTC. The V gene is TRBV11-2, the J gene TRBJ2-7; a weak D match, TRBD1 (5 bases). The CDR3 consists of 19 residues. Trimming pared 4 bases from V and 0 bases from J, leaving 25 bases between. Germline loops: CDR1 SGHAT, CDR2 FQNNGV.

The chain employs TRBV24-1 and TRBJ2-5; D may be TRBD2 (5 bases). CDR1 and CDR2 from the germline V gene are KGHDR and SFDVKD. The CDR3 runs to 13 residues. V shed 3 bases and J shed 5 bases, with 9 bases lying between them. The CDR3, as DNA: TGTGCCACCAGTGATGAGGGTAGGGAGACCCAGTACTTC. It codes for CATSDEGRETQYF.

The chain couples TRBV24-1 to TRBJ1-5; D perhaps matches TRBD1 (6 bases). Germline values: CDR1 KGHDR, CDR2 SFDVKD. Trimming left V 5 bases short and J 6 bases short, with 22 bases between. This CDR3 region has 17 residues. This CDR3 is CATSGGGSTGDGQPQHF. CDR3 bases: TGTGCCACCAGTGGAGGGGGTAGCACCGGGGACGGTCAGCCCCAGCATTTT.